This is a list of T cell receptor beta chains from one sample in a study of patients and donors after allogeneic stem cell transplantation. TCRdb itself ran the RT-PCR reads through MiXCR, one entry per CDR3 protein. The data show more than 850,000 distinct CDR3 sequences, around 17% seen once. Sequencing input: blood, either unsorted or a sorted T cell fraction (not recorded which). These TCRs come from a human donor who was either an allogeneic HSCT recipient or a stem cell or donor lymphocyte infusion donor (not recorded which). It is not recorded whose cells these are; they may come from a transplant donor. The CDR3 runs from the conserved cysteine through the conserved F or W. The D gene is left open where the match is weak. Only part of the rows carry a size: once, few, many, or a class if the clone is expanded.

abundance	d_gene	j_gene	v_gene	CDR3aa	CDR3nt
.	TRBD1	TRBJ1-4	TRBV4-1	CASSGPQGAQAEKLFF	TGCGCCAGCAGCGGCCCACAGGGGGCTCAAGCTGAAAAACTGTTTTTT
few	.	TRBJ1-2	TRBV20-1	CSAQGSNYGYTF	TGCAGTGCTCAAGGATCTAACTATGGCTACACCTTC
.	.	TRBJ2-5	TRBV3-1	CASSLLKFWGSDETQYF	TGTGCCAGCAGCCTCTTAAAGTTCTGGGGAAGTGATGAGACCCAGTACTTC
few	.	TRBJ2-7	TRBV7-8	CASSRRDVYDRGYF	TGTGCCAGCAGCCGCCGGGACGTATACGATAGGGGGTACTTC
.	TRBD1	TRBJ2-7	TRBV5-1	CASSTQGQGSGEQYF	TGCGCCAGCAGCACGCAGGGACAGGGATCGGGCGAGCAGTACTTC
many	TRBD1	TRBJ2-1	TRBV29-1	CSVLRDRGTNEQFF	TGCAGCGTCCTCCGGGACAGGGGGACCAATGAGCAGTTCTTC
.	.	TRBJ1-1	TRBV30	CAWIANRERGHTEAFF	TGTGCCTGGATTGCCAACAGGGAGAGGGGACACACTGAAGCTTTCTTT
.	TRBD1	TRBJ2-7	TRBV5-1	CASSTGQGGLEQYF	TGCGCCAGCAGCACAGGACAGGGTGGCCTCGAGCAGTACTTC
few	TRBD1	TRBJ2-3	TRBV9	CASSETAGGLDTQYF	TGTGCCAGCAGCGAGACCGCAGGGGGCTTGGATACGCAGTATTTT
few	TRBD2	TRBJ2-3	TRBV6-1	CASSKPSGNTDTQYF	TGTGCCAGCAGTAAGCCTAGCGGAAACACAGATACGCAGTATTTT
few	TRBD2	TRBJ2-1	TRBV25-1	CASSDGRGWGIGNEQFF	TGTGCCAGCAGTGACGGGAGGGGGTGGGGGATAGGCAATGAGCAGTTCTTC
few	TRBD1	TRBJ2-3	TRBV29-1	CSVARDRGSADTQYF	TGCAGCGTTGCCAGGGACAGGGGTTCGGCAGATACGCAGTATTTT
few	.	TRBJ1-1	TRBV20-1	CSASDNRAHEAFF	TGCAGTGCTAGTGATAACAGGGCTCATGAAGCTTTCTTT
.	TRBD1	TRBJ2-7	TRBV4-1	CASSQVATGSYEQYF	TGCGCCAGCAGCCAAGTGGCGACAGGGTCCTACGAGCAGTACTTC
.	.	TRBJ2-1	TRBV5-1	CASSSTTGSIEQFF	TGCGCCAGCAGCTCTACAACAGGGTCAATCGAGCAGTTCTTC
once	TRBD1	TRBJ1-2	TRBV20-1	CSAREAGTGVYGYTF	TGCAGTGCTAGAGAAGCGGGGACAGGGGTTTATGGCTACACCTTC
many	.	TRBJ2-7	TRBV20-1	CSARVVRRSNYEQYF	TGCAGTGCTAGAGTCGTCCGACGGTCCAACTACGAGCAGTACTTC
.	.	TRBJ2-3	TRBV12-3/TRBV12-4	CASSFGQTGDTQYF	TGTGCCAGCAGTTTCGGGCAGACCGGAGATACGCAGTATTTT
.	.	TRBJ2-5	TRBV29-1	CSVETQETQYF	TGCAGCGTTGAAACCCAAGAGACCCAGTACTTC
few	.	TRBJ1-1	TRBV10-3	CAISERWNTEAFF	TGTGCCATCAGTGAGCGCTGGAACACTGAAGCTTTCTTT
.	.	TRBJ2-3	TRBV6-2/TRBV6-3	CATDPGAGYTQYF	TGTGCCACCGACCCAGGGGCGGGGTACACGCAGTATTTT
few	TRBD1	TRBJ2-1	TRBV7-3	CASSPRQGQSYEQFF	TGTGCCAGCAGCCCCCGACAGGGGCAGAGCTATGAGCAGTTCTTC
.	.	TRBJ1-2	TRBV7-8	CASSLDSRYFGYTF	TGTGCCAGCAGCTTAGATTCCCGGTACTTTGGCTACACCTTC
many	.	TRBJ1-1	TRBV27	CASSSPLGNTEAFF	TGTGCCAGCAGTTCCCCACTGGGGAACACTGAAGCTTTCTTT
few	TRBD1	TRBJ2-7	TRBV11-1	CASSLTSKTGTGSYEQYF	TGTGCCAGCAGCTTAACCTCAAAGACAGGGACAGGTTCCTACGAGCAGTACTTC
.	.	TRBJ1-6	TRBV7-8	CASSEQQGPINSPLHF	TGTGCCAGCAGCGAGCAACAGGGCCCGATTAATTCACCCCTCCACTTT
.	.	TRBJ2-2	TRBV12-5	CASGFPGSGELFF	TGTGCTAGTGGTTTCCCCGGGTCCGGGGAGCTGTTTTTT
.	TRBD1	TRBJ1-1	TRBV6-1	CASSRDGQGRTEAFF	TGTGCCAGCAGTCGGGACGGACAGGGTCGGACTGAAGCTTTCTTT
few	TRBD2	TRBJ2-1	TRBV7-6	CASSSERLAGGVNEQFF	TGTGCCAGCAGCTCAGAGAGGTTAGCGGGAGGGGTCAATGAGCAGTTCTTC
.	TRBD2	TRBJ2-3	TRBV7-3	CASSFYAGAADTQYF	TGTGCCAGCAGCTTCTACGCGGGAGCAGCAGATACGCAGTATTTT
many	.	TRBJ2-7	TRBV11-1	CASSLAGTSYEQYF	TGTGCCAGCAGCTTAGCGGGCACCTCCTACGAGCAGTACTTC
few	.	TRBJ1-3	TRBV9	CASSQTLDSGNTIYF	TGTGCCAGCAGCCAGACTCTCGACTCTGGAAACACCATATATTTT
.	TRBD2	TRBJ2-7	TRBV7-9	CASSLELAVSYEQYF	TGTGCCAGCAGCTTAGAACTAGCGGTCTCCTACGAGCAGTACTTC
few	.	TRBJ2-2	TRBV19	CASRGAGPYGELFF	TGTGCCAGTAGGGGGGCAGGGCCCTACGGGGAGCTGTTTTTT
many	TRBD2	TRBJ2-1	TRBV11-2	CASSLLAGALNEQFF	TGTGCCAGCAGCCTTCTAGCGGGAGCCCTGAATGAGCAGTTCTTC
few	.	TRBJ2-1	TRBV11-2	CASSLAGRDEQFF	TGTGCCAGCAGCTTAGCGGGGCGGGATGAGCAGTTCTTC
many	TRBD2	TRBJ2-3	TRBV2	CASVPGGTDTQYF	TGTGCCAGCGTTCCGGGGGGGACAGATACGCAGTATTTT
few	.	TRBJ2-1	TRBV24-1	CATSDFTKQGSNEQFF	TGTGCCACCAGTGATTTTACAAAACAGGGTTCGAATGAGCAGTTCTTC
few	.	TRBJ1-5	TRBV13	CASSLGAVNQPQHF	TGTGCCAGCAGCTTAGGGGCAGTCAATCAGCCCCAGCATTTT
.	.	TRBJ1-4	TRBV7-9	CASSLFGDATNEKLFF	TGTGCCAGCAGCTTATTTGGGGATGCCACTAATGAAAAGCTGTTTTTT
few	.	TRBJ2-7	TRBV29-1	CSVVPDSYEQYF	TGCAGCGTTGTCCCCGACTCCTACGAGCAGTACTTC
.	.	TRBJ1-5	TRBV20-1	CSAPGRPRSNQPQHF	TGCAGTGCTCCGGGTCGACCGAGAAGCAATCAGCCCCAGCATTTT
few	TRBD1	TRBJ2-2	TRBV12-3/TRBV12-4	CASSQQGQNTGELFF	TGTGCCAGCAGTCAACAGGGGCAGAACACCGGGGAGCTGTTTTTT
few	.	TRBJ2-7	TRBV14	CASSQDIGDQYF	TGTGCCAGCAGCCAAGATATAGGGGACCAGTACTTC
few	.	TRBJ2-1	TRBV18	CASSPLIVEQFF	TGTGCCAGCTCACCACTTATAGTTGAGCAGTTCTTC
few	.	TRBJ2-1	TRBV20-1	CSARDVGGTAGNEQFF	TGCAGTGCTAGAGATGTCGGCGGGACCGCTGGGAATGAGCAGTTCTTC
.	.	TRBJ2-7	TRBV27	CASSFHINGEQYF	TGTGCCAGCAGTTTCCATATAAACGGGGAGCAGTACTTC
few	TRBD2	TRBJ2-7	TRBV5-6	CASSFPTSGVTYEQYF	TGTGCCAGCAGCTTCCCCACTAGCGGGGTTACCTACGAGCAGTACTTC
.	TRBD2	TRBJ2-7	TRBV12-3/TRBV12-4	CASSFGASGGLSYEQYF	TGTGCCAGCAGTTTCGGGGCTAGCGGGGGGCTCTCCTACGAGCAGTACTTC
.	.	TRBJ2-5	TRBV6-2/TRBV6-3	CATRGTEQETQYF	TGTGCCACCCGGGGGACGGAACAAGAGACCCAGTACTTC
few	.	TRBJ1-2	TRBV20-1	CSAREVIRYGYTF	TGCAGTGCCAGGGAGGTGATTAGATATGGCTACACCTTC
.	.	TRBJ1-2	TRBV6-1	CASGRSDKEGGYTF	TGTGCCAGCGGACGATCAGACAAAGAGGGTGGCTACACCTTC
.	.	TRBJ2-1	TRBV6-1	CASREVIGDYNEQFF	TGTGCCAGCAGGGAAGTTATCGGAGATTACAATGAGCAGTTCTTC
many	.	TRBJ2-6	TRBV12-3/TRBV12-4	CASSLGLAGANVLTF	TGTGCCAGCAGTTTAGGGTTGGCTGGGGCCAACGTCCTGACTTTC
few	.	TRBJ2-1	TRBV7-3	CASSLMGRSNEQFF	TGTGCCAGCAGCTTAATGGGGCGGAGCAATGAGCAGTTCTTC
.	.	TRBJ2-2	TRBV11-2	CASSLEFSSGEGNTGELFF	TGTGCCAGCAGCTTAGAATTTTCCTCGGGCGAGGGGAACACCGGGGAGCTGTTTTTT
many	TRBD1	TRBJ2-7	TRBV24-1	CATSDKGQSNEQYF	TGTGCCACCAGTGACAAGGGACAGAGCAACGAGCAGTACTTC
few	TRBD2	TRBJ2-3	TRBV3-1	CASSPSLAGGLGTDTQYF	TGTGCCAGCAGCCCTTCTCTAGCGGGAGGGCTTGGCACAGATACGCAGTATTTT
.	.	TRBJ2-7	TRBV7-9	CARKTSYEQYF	TGTGCCAGGAAGACCTCCTACGAGCAGTACTTC
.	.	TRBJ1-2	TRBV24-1	CATSDPSDRNYGYTF	TGTGCCACCAGTGATCCCTCCGACAGAAACTATGGCTACACCTTC